The 21 T cell receptor beta chains given below trace back to one sample, sequenced in a study of cytomegalovirus exposure and HLA in healthy donors. The PCR was carried out with 60 Vbeta primers and 13 Jbeta primers. The assay was immunoSEQ multiplex PCR, and TCRdb's table has in-frame clones only and misses some. This sample has under 100,000 clones, with 60% to 80% found just once. The sequencing input was PBMCs. The receptors stem from a woman in her fifties or sixties in good health and CMV-seropositive.

The chain links TRBV28 to TRBJ2-3; 10 bases are a match to TRBD1. Germline CDR1 reads MDHEN; CDR2 reads SYDVKM. This CDR3 region has 17 residues. V lost 7 bases to trimming and J lost 3 bases; unmatched junction nucleotides: 13. CDR3 sequence: CASTESSGTGVTDTQYF. For the CDR3, the DNA is TGTGCCAGCACCGAATCCTCCGGGACAGGGGTAACAGATACGCAGTATTTT.

This sequence joins TRBV9 and TRBJ2-1, with TRBD2 matching over 9 bases. This CDR3 comprises 19 residues. V lost 0 bases, J lost 3 bases, and 13 bases stayed unmatched. The germline gives CDR1 SGDLS, CDR2 YYNGEE. For the CDR3, the DNA is TGTGCCAGCAGCGTAGATAGCGGGAGATTAGAACCTCTCTACAATGAGCAGTTCTTC. It specifies CASSVDSGRLEPLYNEQFF.

The rearrangement links TRBV27 to TRBJ1-5; D remains ambiguous. CDR1 is MNHEY, CDR2 SMNVEV, per germline (reference sequence). V was cut by 0 bases and J by 4 bases, with 7 bases left in between. The CDR3 is made up of 14 amino acids. CDR3 residues: CASSLSTVNQPQHF. CDR3 in DNA: TGTGCCAGCAGTTTATCAACAGTTAATCAGCCCCAGCATTTT.

The rearrangement links TRBV5-5 to TRBJ2-1, with D unresolved. V shed 0 bases and J shed 0 bases, with 7 bases lying between them. The CDR3 consists of 15 residues. CDR1 is SGHKS, CDR2 YYEKEE, per germline (reference sequence). CDR3 coding DNA: TGTGCCAGCAGCTTGGGGGCCGTCTCCTACAATGAGCAGTTCTTC. Translating it yields CASSLGAVSYNEQFF. Full variable domain (outside the CDR3, taken from reference TRBV5-5 and TRBJ2-1): DAGVTQSPTHLIKTRGQQVTLRCSPISGHKSVSWYQQVLGQGPQFIFQYYEKEERGRGNFPDRFSARQFPNYSSELNVNALLLGDSALYLCASSLGAVSYNEQFFGPGTRLTVL.

This chain links TRBV27 with TRBJ2-7; 7 nucleotides match TRBD2. Trimming at V came to 2 bases and at J to 5 bases, leaving 9 bases not matched to a gene. The CDR3 has 15 amino acids. Germline CDR1 is MNHEY and CDR2 is SMNVEV (reference sequence). Here the CDR3 reads CASSLRAGDPHEQYF. The CDR3 nucleotides are TGTGCCAGCAGTTTACGGGCGGGAGATCCCCACGAGCAGTACTTC.

The chain uses TRBV28 and TRBJ2-2; TRBD2 aligns across 7 bases. V dropped 6 bases and J dropped 3; count of bases not matched to a gene: 7. Germline CDR1 is MDHEN and CDR2 is SYDVKM. The CDR3 contains 15 residues. The CDR3 spells CASRPSGIYTGELFF. Here the CDR3 DNA reads TGTGCCAGCAGACCAAGCGGGATCTACACCGGGGAGCTGTTTTTT. The variable domain in full, with the rest retrieved from reference TRBV28 and TRBJ2-2, is DVKVTQSSRYLVKRTGEKVFLECVQDMDHENMFWYRQDPGLGLRLIYFSYDVKMKEKGDIPEGYSVSREKKERFSLILESASTNQTSMYLCASRPSGIYTGELFFGEGSRLTVL.

V gene TRBV2 combines with J gene TRBJ1-6; 7 bases are shared with TRBD1. Germline CDR1 is SNHLY and CDR2 is FYNNEI. The CDR3 runs 14 residues. J was trimmed by 7 bases and V by 9 bases; bases with no gene match: 9. The CDR3 DNA reads TGTGCCAGTTCTGGAGGGGGCGGCAATTCACCCCTCCACTTT. Amino acid sequence: CASSGGGGNSPLHF. Full variable domain (rest looked up from reference TRBV2 and TRBJ1-6): EPEVTQTPSHQVTQMGQEVILRCVPISNHLYFYWYRQILGQKVEFLVSFYNNEISEKSEIFDDQFSVERPDGSNFTLKIRSTKLEDSAMYFCASSGGGGNSPLHFGNGTRLTVT.

The rearrangement joins TRBV5-4 to TRBJ1-1, with 9 positions matching TRBD1. V gave up 3 bases and J gave up 10 bases; unmatched junction bases: 13. Germline V CDR1 and CDR2: SGHNT, YYREEE (reference sequence). This CDR3 spans 15 amino acids. The CDR3 nucleotides read TGTGCCAGCAGCTCCTTTGGCAGGGACAGGGTTGGAGCTTTCTTT. This encodes CASSSFGRDRVGAFF.

The chain uses TRBV5-6 and TRBJ2-2; the match to TRBD1 covers 7 bases. Trimming at V came to 0 bases and at J to 4 bases, leaving 3 bases not matched to a gene. The CDR3 loop spans 15 amino acids. CDR1 is SGHDT, CDR2 YYEEEE, per germline. The CDR3 spells CASSLVAGGTGELFF. CDR3 DNA: TGTGCCAGCAGCTTGGTAGCAGGGGGCACCGGGGAGCTGTTTTTT. Combining the CDR3 with reference TRBV5-6 and TRBJ2-2 gives the whole variable domain DAGVTQSPTHLIKTRGQQVTLRCSPKSGHDTVSWYQQALGQGPQFIFQYYEEEERQRGNFPDRFSGHQFPNYSSELNVNALLLGDSALYLCASSLVAGGTGELFFGEGSRLTVL.

This clone was seen more than once but under ten times. This chain joins TRBV28 and TRBJ2-1; D is perhaps TRBD2 (5 bases). V lost 4 bases to trimming and J lost 6 bases, with 10 bases between them. Looked up from germline, CDR1 is MDHEN and CDR2 is SYDVKM. This CDR3 spans 13 amino acids. CDR3 bases: TGTGCCAGCAGTTGGACTGCCCCCAATGAGCAGTTCTTC. Its translation: CASSWTAPNEQFF.

V gene TRBV5-4 combines with J gene TRBJ2-3, with TRBD2 matching 9 bases. CDR3 size: 17 residues. The V gene's germline CDR1 is SGHNT and CDR2 YYREEE (reference sequence). V gave up 3 bases and J gave up 4 bases; unmatched junction bases: 12. CDR3 loop: CASSSGSAAGGPDTQYF. CDR3 nucleotides: TGTGCCAGCAGCTCCGGGTCGGCGGCGGGAGGGCCAGATACGCAGTATTTT.

This chain uses TRBV28 with TRBJ2-1; no reliable D call. Looked up from germline, CDR1 is MDHEN and CDR2 is SYDVKM. The length of the CDR3 is 12 residues. V was trimmed by 2 bases and J by 7 bases, leaving 6 bases between them. CDR3 nucleotide sequence: TGTGCCAGCAGTTTACAGGTTAATGAGCAGTTCTTC. Translation gives CASSLQVNEQFF.

The chain combines TRBV4-2 with TRBJ2-5, with 10 nucleotides matching TRBD1. CDR3 length equals 19 residues. Germline V CDR1 and CDR2: LGHNA, YNFKEQ. The ends lost 1 base at V and 5 bases at J; junction bases unmatched: 16. CDR3 DNA: TGTGCCAGCAGCCAAGGATCGGGACAGGGGATCTATGATGGGGAGACCCAGTACTTC. Translated, it gives CASSQGSGQGIYDGETQYF.

The rearrangement joins TRBV7-9 to TRBJ2-1; TRBD2 matches at 12 bases. Germline CDR1 reads SEHNR; CDR2 reads FQNEAQ (reference sequence). The V segment lost 5 bases and the J segment 9 bases; nucleotides outside the gene matches: 8. This CDR3 has 15 residues. The CDR3 region has the DNA TGTGCCAGCAGCGCGACTAGCGGGAGTCGGGGTGAGCAGTTCTTC. Protein product: CASSATSGSRGEQFF.

The CDR3 coding sequence is TGCAGCGTTGAAGATCAAGGACAACATGAAAAACTGTTTTTT. Its translation is CSVEDQGQHEKLFF. The rearrangement links TRBV29-1 to TRBJ1-4; D may be TRBD1 (5 bases). Germline V lookup: CDR1 SQVTM, CDR2 ANQGSEA. V was cut by 0 bases and J by 6 bases, with 11 bases left in between. CDR3 length: 14 amino acids.

The rearrangement links TRBV6-5 to TRBJ1-6; D gene ambiguous. Germline CDR1 is MNHEY and CDR2 is SVGAGI. V lost 2 bases and J 7 bases, leaving 9 bases between the germline ends. The CDR3 sequence is 14 residues long. CDR3 nucleotide sequence: TGTGCCAGCAGTTACACGGCGGCGAATTCACCCCTCCACTTT. Its translation: CASSYTAANSPLHF.

The chain is built from TRBV6-5 and TRBJ2-3, with unresolved D. V lost 6 bases and J 1 base, leaving 8 bases between the germline ends. CDR3 length equals 13 residues. Germline CDR1 and CDR2: MNHEY and SVGAGI. Here the CDR3 DNA reads TGTGCCAGCAGAGCTTTGGGCACAGATACGCAGTATTTT. Its protein product is CASRALGTDTQYF.

The gene calls are TRBV11-2 and TRBJ2-2; TRBD1 matches 11 bases. With 3 bases clipped from V and 6 bases from J, the junction kept 6 bases outside the gene matches. The CDR3 has 16 amino acids. The V gene's germline CDR1 is SGHAT and CDR2 FQNNGV. The CDR3 DNA reads TGTGCCAGCAGCTTTAACCGGGACAGGGGGGCCGGGGAGCTGTTTTTT. Residues: CASSFNRDRGAGELFF.

The chain uses TRBV7-9 and TRBJ1-4; TRBD1 aligns across 7 bases. CDR1 and CDR2 (germline): SEHNR, FQNEAQ (reference sequence). V dropped 6 bases and J dropped 4; count of bases not matched to a gene: 11. The CDR3 totals 16 residues. CDR3 DNA sequence: TGTGCCAGCAGTACCGGGACAGACAGCGTTAATGAAAAACTGTTTTTT. It is translated as CASSTGTDSVNEKLFF. The variable domain in full, with the rest retrieved from reference TRBV7-9 and TRBJ1-4, is DTGVSQNPRHKITKRGQNVTFRCDPISEHNRLYWYRQTLGQGPEFLTYFQNEAQLEKSRLLSDRFSAERPKGSFSTLEIQRTEQGDSAMYLCASSTGTDSVNEKLFFGSGTQLSVL.

The gene calls are TRBV5-1 and TRBJ2-5; D may be TRBD1 (5 bases). V was pared by 5 bases and J by 1 base, with 15 bases between. CDR1 and CDR2 (germline): SGHRS, YFSETQ. The CDR3 contains 15 residues. This chain's CDR3 is CASRDAGLVQETQYF. The CDR3 DNA reads TGCGCCAGCAGAGACGCAGGGCTTGTCCAAGAGACCCAGTACTTC.

V and J are TRBV10-3 and TRBJ1-1; tentative D call: TRBD1 (6 bases). Germline-derived CDR1 and CDR2 are ENHRY and SYGVKD. Trimming stripped 2 bases from V and 3 bases from J, with 16 bases between. The CDR3 loop spans 16 amino acids. The CDR3 here is CAISEGFWGRDTEAFF. The CDR3 region has the DNA TGTGCCATCAGTGAGGGTTTTTGGGGGCGAGACACTGAAGCTTTCTTT.